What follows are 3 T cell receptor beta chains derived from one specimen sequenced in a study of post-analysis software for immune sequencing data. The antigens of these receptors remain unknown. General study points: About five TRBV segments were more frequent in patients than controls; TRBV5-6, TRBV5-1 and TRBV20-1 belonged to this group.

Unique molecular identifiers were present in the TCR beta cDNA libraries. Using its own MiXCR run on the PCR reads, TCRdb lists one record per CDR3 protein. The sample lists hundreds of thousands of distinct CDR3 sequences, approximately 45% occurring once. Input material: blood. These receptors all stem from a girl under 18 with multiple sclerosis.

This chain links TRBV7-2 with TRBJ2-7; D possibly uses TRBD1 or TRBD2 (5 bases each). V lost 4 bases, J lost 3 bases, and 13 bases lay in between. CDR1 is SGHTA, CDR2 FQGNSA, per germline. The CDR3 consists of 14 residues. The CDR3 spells CASSYQGDFYEQYF. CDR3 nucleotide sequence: TGTGCCAGCAGCTACCAGGGAGATTTCTACGAGCAGTACTTC.

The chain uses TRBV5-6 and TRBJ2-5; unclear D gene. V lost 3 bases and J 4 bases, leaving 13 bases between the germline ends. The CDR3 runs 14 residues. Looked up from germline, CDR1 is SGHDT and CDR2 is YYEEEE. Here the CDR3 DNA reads TGTGCCAGCAGCTCATGGTGGTACCTAGAGACCCAGTACTTC. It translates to CASSSWWYLETQYF.

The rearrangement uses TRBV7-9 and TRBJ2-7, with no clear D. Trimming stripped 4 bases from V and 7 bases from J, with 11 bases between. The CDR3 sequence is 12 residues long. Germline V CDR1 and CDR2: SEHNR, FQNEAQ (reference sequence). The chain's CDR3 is CASSYPEGEQYF. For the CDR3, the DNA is TGTGCCAGCAGCTACCCCGAAGGGGAGCAGTACTTC.